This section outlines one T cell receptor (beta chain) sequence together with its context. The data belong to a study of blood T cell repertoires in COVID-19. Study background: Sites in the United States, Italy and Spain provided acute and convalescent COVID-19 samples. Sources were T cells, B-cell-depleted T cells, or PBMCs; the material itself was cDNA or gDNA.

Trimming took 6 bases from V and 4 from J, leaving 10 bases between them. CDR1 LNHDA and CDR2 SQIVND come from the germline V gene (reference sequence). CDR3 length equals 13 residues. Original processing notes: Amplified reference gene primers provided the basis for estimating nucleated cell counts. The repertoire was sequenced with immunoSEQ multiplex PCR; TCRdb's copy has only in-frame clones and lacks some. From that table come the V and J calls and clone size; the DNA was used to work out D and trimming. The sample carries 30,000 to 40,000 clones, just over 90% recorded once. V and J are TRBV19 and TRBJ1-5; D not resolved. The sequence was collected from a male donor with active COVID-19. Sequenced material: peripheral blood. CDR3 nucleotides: TGTGCCAGTAGCCCTCGCACAAATCAGCCCCAGCATTTT. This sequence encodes CASSPRTNQPQHF.